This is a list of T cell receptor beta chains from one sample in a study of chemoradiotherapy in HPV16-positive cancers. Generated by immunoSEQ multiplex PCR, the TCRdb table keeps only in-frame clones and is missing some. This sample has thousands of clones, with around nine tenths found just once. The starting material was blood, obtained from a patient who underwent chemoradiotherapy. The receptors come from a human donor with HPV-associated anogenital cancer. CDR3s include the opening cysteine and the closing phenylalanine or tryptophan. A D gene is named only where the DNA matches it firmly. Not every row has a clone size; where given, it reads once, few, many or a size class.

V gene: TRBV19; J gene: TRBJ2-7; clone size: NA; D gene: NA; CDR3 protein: CASNRGPGEFEQYF; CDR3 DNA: TGTGCCAGTAATCGGGGTCCTGGCGAATTCGAGCAGTACTTC
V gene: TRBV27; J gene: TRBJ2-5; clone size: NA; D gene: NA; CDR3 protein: CASSLVGGPLINQETQYF; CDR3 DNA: TGTGCCAGCAGTTTGGTGGGGGGGCCCCTGATAAACCAAGAGACCCAGTACTTC
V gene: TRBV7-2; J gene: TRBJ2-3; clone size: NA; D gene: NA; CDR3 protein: CASSPRQGGSTDTQYF; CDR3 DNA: TGTGCCAGCAGCCCTAGACAGGGAGGAAGCACAGATACGCAGTATTTT
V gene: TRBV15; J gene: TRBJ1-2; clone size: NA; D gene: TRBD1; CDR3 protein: CATSRGQADGYTF; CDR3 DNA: TGTGCCACCAGCAGGGGACAGGCCGATGGCTACACCTTC
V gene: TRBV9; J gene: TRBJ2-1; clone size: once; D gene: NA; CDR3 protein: CASTQGNEQFF; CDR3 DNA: TGTGCCAGCACACAGGGAAATGAGCAGTTCTTC
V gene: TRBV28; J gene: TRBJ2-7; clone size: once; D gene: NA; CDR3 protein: CATEPTGTRHEQYF; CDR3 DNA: TGTGCCACCGAACCGACAGGGACTCGCCACGAGCAGTACTTC
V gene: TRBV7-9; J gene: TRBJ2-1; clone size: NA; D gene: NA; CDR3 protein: CASSQSESSYNEQFF; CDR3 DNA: TGTGCCAGCAGCCAAAGCGAGAGCTCCTACAATGAGCAGTTCTTC
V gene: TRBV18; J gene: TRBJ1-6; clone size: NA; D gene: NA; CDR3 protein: CASSPETANSPLHF; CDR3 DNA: TGTGCCAGCTCACCTGAGACAGCAAATTCACCCCTCCACTTT
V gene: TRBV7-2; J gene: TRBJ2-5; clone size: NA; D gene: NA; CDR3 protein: CASSYLGGGETQYF; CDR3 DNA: TGTGCCAGCAGCTACTTAGGTGGGGGCGAGACCCAGTACTTC
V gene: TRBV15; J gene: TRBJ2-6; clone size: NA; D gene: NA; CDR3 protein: CATSRDRRTDFSGANVLTF; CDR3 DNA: TGTGCCACCAGCAGAGATCGTAGGACAGACTTCTCTGGGGCCAACGTCCTGACTTTC
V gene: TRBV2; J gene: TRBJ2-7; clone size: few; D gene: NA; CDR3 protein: CASSGNLNTGSRSSYEQYF; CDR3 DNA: TGTGCCAGCAGCGGGAATCTTAACACAGGGTCGAGGAGCTCCTACGAGCAGTACTTC
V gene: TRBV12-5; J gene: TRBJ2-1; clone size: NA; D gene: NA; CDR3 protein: CASGLVGEQFF; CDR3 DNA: TGTGCTAGTGGTTTGGTAGGGGAGCAGTTCTTC
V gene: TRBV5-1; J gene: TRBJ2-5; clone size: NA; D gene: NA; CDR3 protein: CASNRDGISQETQYF; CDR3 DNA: TGCGCCAGCAACCGGGACGGCATAAGCCAAGAGACCCAGTACTTC